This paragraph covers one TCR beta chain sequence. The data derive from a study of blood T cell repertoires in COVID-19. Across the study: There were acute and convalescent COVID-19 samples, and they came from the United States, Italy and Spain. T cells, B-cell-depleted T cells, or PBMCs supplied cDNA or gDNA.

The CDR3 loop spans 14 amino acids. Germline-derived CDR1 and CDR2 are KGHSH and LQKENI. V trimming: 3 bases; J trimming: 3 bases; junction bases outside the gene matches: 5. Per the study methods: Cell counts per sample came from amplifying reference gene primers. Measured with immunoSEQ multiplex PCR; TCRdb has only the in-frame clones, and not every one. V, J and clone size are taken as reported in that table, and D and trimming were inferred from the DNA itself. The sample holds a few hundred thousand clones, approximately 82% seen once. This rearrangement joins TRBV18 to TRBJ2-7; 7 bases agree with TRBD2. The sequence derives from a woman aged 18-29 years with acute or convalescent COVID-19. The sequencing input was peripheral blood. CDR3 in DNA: TGTGCCAGCTCACCGGGGAGGGATAGCTACGAGCAGTACTTC. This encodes CASSPGRDSYEQYF.